The subject of this entry is one T cell receptor (beta chain). Its antigen remains unidentified. Sequencing was performed with immunoSEQ multiplex PCR; in TCRdb, only in-frame clones are kept and a portion is missing. The sample has about 36,000 clones, less than 85% seen once. These data come from a study of pediatric ulcerative colitis. Study results and limitations: All ulcerative colitis patients, but no controls, carried a couple of rectal clonotypes.

CDR3 length: 11 residues. Trimming stripped 4 bases from V and 5 bases from J, with 4 bases between. Per germline, CDR1 PRHDT and CDR2 FYEKMQ (reference sequence). This TCR derives from a girl aged 10-17 years with moderate ulcerative colitis. The chain employs TRBV13 and TRBJ2-3; D unresolved. Sequencing was done on a sample of blood. The chain's CDR3 is CASSYRDTQYF. CDR3 bases: TGTGCCAGCAGCTATAGAGATACGCAGTATTTT.